These T cell receptor beta chains were read from a single sample in a study of T cells in Graves' hyperthyroidism and ophthalmopathy. Using its own MiXCR run on the multiplex PCR reads, TCRdb lists one record per CDR3 protein. The table records fewer than 600,000 distinct CDR3 sequences, approximately 15% of them present only once. The sequencing sample was made of blood. Receptor source: a woman under 30 with Graves' hyperthyroidism. The CDR3 runs from the conserved cysteine through the conserved F or W. The order of the fields is V gene, D gene, clone size, J gene, CDR3 protein, CDR3 DNA. The D gene is left open where the match is weak. Clone size is stated in some rows and not others, as once, few, many or a class when expanded.

v_gene: TRBV12-3/TRBV12-4
d_gene: NA
abundance: many
j_gene: TRBJ1-3
CDR3aa: CASSLWGYSGNTIYF
CDR3nt: TGTGCCAGCAGTTTATGGGGTTACTCTGGAAACACCATATATTTT

v_gene: TRBV7-9
d_gene: TRBD1
abundance: many
j_gene: TRBJ1-4
CDR3aa: CASSLGTGEGEKLFF
CDR3nt: TGTGCCAGCAGCTTAGGGACAGGGGAAGGAGAAAAACTGTTTTTT

v_gene: TRBV7-9
d_gene: NA
abundance: NA
j_gene: TRBJ2-1
CDR3aa: CASSLDGQSYNEQFF
CDR3nt: TGTGCCAGCAGCTTAGATGGACAGAGCTACAATGAGCAGTTCTTC

v_gene: TRBV5-1
d_gene: NA
abundance: few
j_gene: TRBJ1-4
CDR3aa: CASSPLRGSDEKLFF
CDR3nt: TGCGCCAGCAGCCCCCTCAGGGGCTCGGATGAAAAACTGTTTTTT

v_gene: TRBV6-1
d_gene: NA
abundance: few
j_gene: TRBJ1-3
CDR3aa: CASSSHRQVSSGNTIYF
CDR3nt: TGTGCCAGCAGTTCACACCGACAGGTCAGCTCTGGAAACACCATATATTTT

v_gene: TRBV11-1
d_gene: NA
abundance: many
j_gene: TRBJ1-2
CDR3aa: CASSPRGGEMNYGYTF
CDR3nt: TGTGCCAGCAGCCCGCGAGGGGGGGAAATGAACTATGGCTACACCTTC

v_gene: TRBV11-1
d_gene: TRBD1
abundance: NA
j_gene: TRBJ1-1
CDR3aa: CASSFRQGLEAFF
CDR3nt: TGTGCCAGCAGCTTTCGACAGGGGCTTGAAGCTTTCTTT

v_gene: TRBV30
d_gene: TRBD1
abundance: many
j_gene: TRBJ1-2
CDR3aa: CAWSVNRGLFGYTF
CDR3nt: TGTGCCTGGAGTGTAAACAGGGGGCTATTTGGCTACACCTTC

v_gene: TRBV19
d_gene: NA
abundance: NA
j_gene: TRBJ1-1
CDR3aa: CASGAGVKTEAFF
CDR3nt: TGTGCCAGTGGTGCAGGGGTCAAGACTGAAGCTTTCTTT

v_gene: TRBV11-2
d_gene: TRBD2
abundance: many
j_gene: TRBJ2-1
CDR3aa: CASSLGEREAYYNEQFF
CDR3nt: TGTGCCAGCAGCTTAGGTGAGCGGGAGGCCTATTACAATGAGCAGTTCTTC

v_gene: TRBV7-8
d_gene: NA
abundance: many
j_gene: TRBJ2-4
CDR3aa: CASSLAGETNIQYF
CDR3nt: TGTGCCAGCAGCTTAGCGGGAGAAACTAACATTCAGTACTTC

v_gene: TRBV12-3/TRBV12-4
d_gene: TRBD2
abundance: many
j_gene: TRBJ2-3
CDR3aa: CASSPLSGISTDTQYF
CDR3nt: TGTGCCAGCAGCCCACTTAGCGGGATTAGCACAGATACGCAGTATTTT

v_gene: TRBV12-3/TRBV12-4
d_gene: TRBD1
abundance: many
j_gene: TRBJ1-3
CDR3aa: CASGPDRGRGNTIYF
CDR3nt: TGTGCCAGCGGACCAGACAGGGGGAGGGGAAACACCATATATTTT

v_gene: TRBV20-1
d_gene: TRBD2
abundance: many
j_gene: TRBJ2-3
CDR3aa: CSAERLAGSTDTQYF
CDR3nt: TGCAGTGCTGAAAGACTAGCGGGAAGCACAGATACGCAGTATTTT

v_gene: TRBV7-9
d_gene: TRBD1
abundance: NA
j_gene: TRBJ1-1
CDR3aa: CASSLGQGSIEAFF
CDR3nt: TGTGCCAGCAGCTTGGGACAGGGGAGTATTGAAGCTTTCTTT

v_gene: TRBV29-1
d_gene: NA
abundance: NA
j_gene: TRBJ2-1
CDR3aa: CSVARGAVSNEQFF
CDR3nt: TGCAGCGTTGCAAGGGGAGCTGTGTCCAATGAGCAGTTCTTC

v_gene: TRBV6-6
d_gene: TRBD1
abundance: few
j_gene: TRBJ2-1
CDR3aa: CASSYSDRANEQFF
CDR3nt: TGTGCCAGCAGTTACTCCGACAGGGCTAATGAGCAGTTCTTC

v_gene: TRBV19
d_gene: NA
abundance: NA
j_gene: TRBJ1-1
CDR3aa: CASSKQWTEFEAFF
CDR3nt: TGTGCCAGTAGTAAGCAGTGGACGGAGTTCGAAGCTTTCTTT

v_gene: TRBV6-1
d_gene: TRBD2
abundance: NA
j_gene: TRBJ2-1
CDR3aa: CASSISFSGSYNEQFF
CDR3nt: TGTGCCAGCAGCATCTCCTTTAGCGGGTCGTACAATGAGCAGTTCTTC

v_gene: TRBV12-3/TRBV12-4
d_gene: NA
abundance: many
j_gene: TRBJ1-1
CDR3aa: CASTPTNMNTEAFF
CDR3nt: TGTGCCAGCACCCCGACCAACATGAACACTGAAGCTTTCTTT

v_gene: TRBV11-2
d_gene: NA
abundance: many
j_gene: TRBJ2-1
CDR3aa: CASSLIRLVTDEQFF
CDR3nt: TGTGCCAGCAGCTTGATTCGACTAGTGACGGATGAGCAGTTCTTC

v_gene: TRBV2
d_gene: NA
abundance: many
j_gene: TRBJ1-5
CDR3aa: CASSLWGGTLSNQPQHF
CDR3nt: TGTGCCAGCAGCTTGTGGGGCGGAACCCTTAGCAATCAGCCCCAGCATTTT

v_gene: TRBV12-3/TRBV12-4
d_gene: NA
abundance: many
j_gene: TRBJ2-3
CDR3aa: CASSKNTDTQYF
CDR3nt: TGTGCCAGCAGTAAGAACACAGATACGCAGTATTTT

v_gene: TRBV2
d_gene: TRBD2
abundance: once
j_gene: TRBJ2-1
CDR3aa: CASRSLAGTNEQFF
CDR3nt: TGTGCCAGCAGGTCGCTAGCGGGAACCAATGAGCAGTTCTTC

v_gene: TRBV27
d_gene: NA
abundance: few
j_gene: TRBJ2-6
CDR3aa: CASSFPTPSSSGANVLTF
CDR3nt: TGTGCCAGCAGTTTCCCGACACCTTCGTCCTCTGGGGCCAACGTCCTGACTTTC

v_gene: TRBV20-1
d_gene: NA
abundance: many
j_gene: TRBJ2-3
CDR3aa: CSATDSRGTDTQYF
CDR3nt: TGCAGTGCGACCGACAGTAGGGGCACAGATACGCAGTATTTT

v_gene: TRBV5-1
d_gene: TRBD1
abundance: few
j_gene: TRBJ1-1
CDR3aa: CASRGQDNTEAFF
CDR3nt: TGCGCCAGCAGAGGACAGGACAACACTGAAGCTTTCTTT

v_gene: TRBV29-1
d_gene: NA
abundance: NA
j_gene: TRBJ2-1
CDR3aa: CSAGAGLGNEQFF
CDR3nt: TGCAGCGCGGGGGCTGGGCTGGGGAATGAGCAGTTCTTC

v_gene: TRBV20-1
d_gene: NA
abundance: many
j_gene: TRBJ2-1
CDR3aa: CSARDLGRAKAGNEQFF
CDR3nt: TGCAGTGCTAGAGATCTCGGGCGGGCCAAGGCGGGGAATGAGCAGTTCTTC

v_gene: TRBV25-1
d_gene: TRBD1
abundance: few
j_gene: TRBJ2-2
CDR3aa: CASSEPGTVNTGELFF
CDR3nt: TGTGCCAGCAGTGAACCCGGGACAGTGAACACCGGGGAGCTGTTTTTT

v_gene: TRBV5-5
d_gene: NA
abundance: many
j_gene: TRBJ2-7
CDR3aa: CASSPEDRISYEQYF
CDR3nt: TGTGCCAGCAGCCCCGAAGACAGGATCTCCTACGAGCAGTACTTC

v_gene: TRBV2
d_gene: NA
abundance: NA
j_gene: TRBJ2-3
CDR3aa: CASNQERTDTQYF
CDR3nt: TGTGCCAGCAATCAGGAACGTACAGATACGCAGTATTTT

v_gene: TRBV2
d_gene: NA
abundance: NA
j_gene: TRBJ1-1
CDR3aa: CASSEDNSYNEQFFGPGNTEAFF
CDR3nt: NA

v_gene: TRBV14
d_gene: NA
abundance: many
j_gene: TRBJ1-2
CDR3aa: CASSEHTVVDGYTF
CDR3nt: TGTGCCAGCAGCGAACACACGGTTGTGGATGGCTACACCTTC

v_gene: TRBV2
d_gene: TRBD2
abundance: NA
j_gene: TRBJ2-7
CDR3aa: CASSVVLAGYEQYF
CDR3nt: TGTGCCAGCAGTGTCGTTCTAGCGGGCTACGAGCAGTACTTC

v_gene: TRBV2
d_gene: TRBD1
abundance: many
j_gene: TRBJ1-5
CDR3aa: CASSGRGTGNQPQHF
CDR3nt: TGTGCCAGCAGTGGAAGAGGGACAGGGAATCAGCCCCAGCATTTT

v_gene: TRBV13
d_gene: NA
abundance: NA
j_gene: TRBJ1-2
CDR3aa: CASSLVAARYGYIF
CDR3nt: TGTGCCAGCAGCTTAGTAGCGGCGCGCTATGGCTACATCTTC

v_gene: TRBV19
d_gene: NA
abundance: many
j_gene: TRBJ2-1
CDR3aa: CASSIVAASSYNEQFF
CDR3nt: TGTGCCAGTAGTATTGTAGCTGCCAGCTCCTACAATGAGCAGTTCTTC

v_gene: TRBV4-1
d_gene: NA
abundance: few
j_gene: TRBJ2-7
CDR3aa: CASSQESGYYEQYF
CDR3nt: TGCGCCAGCAGCCAAGAATCAGGGTACTACGAGCAGTACTTC